The T cell receptor beta chain under discussion was sequenced for a study of CD8+ T cells in alopecia areata. Turning to the study itself: The study gave treated patients oral tofacitinib at 5 to 10 mg twice daily. Treatment with tofacitinib (6 to 18 months) was followed by 6 months off drug.

Reverse transcription of extracted RNA yielded cDNA, which provided the sequencing template. Assay used: immunoSEQ multiplex PCR; TCRdb lists only in-frame clones, some missing. The repertoire holds around 65,000 clones, with 45% to 50% as singletons. This CDR3 has 14 residues. Germline loops: CDR1 SQVTM, CDR2 ANQGSEA. After removal of 6 bases from V and 0 bases from J, the junction contained 5 bases not matched to a gene. This clone occurred a few times. Its matching antigen is unknown. General study findings and limits: Scalp sample data also include resident alphabeta T cells from normal skin. Between patients, shared TCR sequences were less clear than in mice. This was possibly due in part to HLA diversity in the patient population.

Here the sequenced sample was CD8+ T cells sorted from blood, taken at week 0. V and J are TRBV29-1 and TRBJ2-1; TRBD1 matches 7 bases. The clonotype originates from a human donor with alopecia areata. CDR3: CSVFTGDSYNEQFF. The CDR3 nucleotides read TGCAGCGTGTTCACAGGGGACTCCTACAATGAGCAGTTCTTC.